This T cell receptor (beta chain) is drawn from a study of T cells in Graves' hyperthyroidism and ophthalmopathy. The CDR3 covers 15 residues. Germline CDR1 is SGHAT and CDR2 is FQNNGV. Trimming shortened V by 5 bases and J by 1 base, and 14 bases separated the two germline ends. This clonotype has at least ten counts. The investigators amplified TCR beta CDR3 regions from RNA transcripts. A first-round RT-PCR of the TCR CDR3 used the HTBI primer set. TCRdb ran MiXCR on the multiplex PCR reads and lists one entry per CDR3 protein. The sample has around 700,000 distinct CDR3 sequences, around 20% seen once.

The sequence was collected from a woman in her 50s with Graves' hyperthyroidism that later progressed to Graves' ophthalmopathy. Sequenced sample: blood. This chain joins TRBV11-2 and TRBJ2-5; TRBD2 is a possible D gene (5 bases). The CDR3 here is CASSGLASLQETQYF. CDR3 in DNA: TGTGCCAGCAGCGGTTTAGCGAGCCTCCAAGAGACCCAGTACTTC. Variable domain in full (rest from reference TRBV11-2 and TRBJ2-5): EAGVAQSPRYKIIEKRQSVAFWCNPISGHATLYWYQQILGQGPKLLIQFQNNGVVDDSQLPKDRFSAERLKGVDSTLKIQPAKLEDSAVYLCASSGLASLQETQYFGPGTRLLVL.